Presented here are 2 T cell receptor beta chains from one specimen sequenced in a study of shared clonotypes between healthy human individuals. Terminally differentiated effector memory CD45RA+ cells were left out of the naive CD8 fraction, which was CD45RO-negative and positively selected for CCR7. Sequencing was performed with immunoSEQ multiplex PCR; in TCRdb, only in-frame clones are kept and a portion is missing. The sample includes around 2,000,000 clones, about 95% of them seen just once. The sample taken for sequencing was naive CD8+ T cells sorted from blood. These TCRs come from a man between 18 and 35 years old in good health.

This chain links TRBV11-2 with TRBJ2-1; maybe TRBD2 (6 bases). V was clipped by 0 bases and J by 9 bases, with 15 bases between them. The CDR3 is 15 amino acids. CDR1 and CDR2 from the germline V gene are SGHAT and FQNNGV. The CDR3 region is CASSLDGRGVSEQFF. The CDR3, as DNA: TGTGCCAGCAGCTTAGATGGACGCGGGGTCAGTGAGCAGTTCTTC.

The chain uses TRBV7-8 and TRBJ2-7; D is perhaps TRBD2 (6 bases). The CDR3 is 14 residues long. With 5 bases removed from V and 5 bases from J, the gap between germline ends came to 16 bases. The germline gives CDR1 SGHVS, CDR2 FQNEAQ. The CDR3 region is CASSVAGLWNEQYF. The CDR3 nucleotides are TGTGCCAGCAGCGTCGCGGGACTTTGGAACGAGCAGTACTTC.